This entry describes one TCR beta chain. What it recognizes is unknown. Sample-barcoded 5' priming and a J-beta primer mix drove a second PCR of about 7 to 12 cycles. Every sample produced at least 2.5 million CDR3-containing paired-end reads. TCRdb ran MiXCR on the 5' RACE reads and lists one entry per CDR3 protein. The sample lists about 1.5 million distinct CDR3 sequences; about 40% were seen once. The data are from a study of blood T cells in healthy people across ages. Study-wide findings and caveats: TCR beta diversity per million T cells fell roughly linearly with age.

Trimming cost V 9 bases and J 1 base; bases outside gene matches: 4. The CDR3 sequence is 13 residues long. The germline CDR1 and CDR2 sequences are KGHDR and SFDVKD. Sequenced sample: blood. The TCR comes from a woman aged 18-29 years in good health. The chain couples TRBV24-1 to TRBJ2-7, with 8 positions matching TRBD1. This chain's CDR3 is CATAGQGSYEQYF. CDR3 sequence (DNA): TGTGCCACCGCCGGACAGGGTTCCTACGAGCAGTACTTC.